The rows below give T cell receptor beta chains drawn from one sample of a study of shared clonotypes between healthy human individuals. The method was immunoSEQ multiplex PCR; TCRdb's version includes in-frame clones alone and lacks a portion of them. The sample holds a few hundred thousand clones, around 87% seen once. The specimen was memory CD8+ T cells sorted from blood. The receptors derive from a man aged 18 to 30 in good health. CDR3s leave out the opening cysteine and the closing phenylalanine or tryptophan.

j_call | v_call | cdr3_aa
TRBJ1-2 | TRBV5-1 | ASSGPGGHGYYGYT
TRBJ2-7 | TRBV9 | ASSVAGGTSGIYEQY
TRBJ1-1 | TRBV29-1 | SVEGTDNTEAF
TRBJ1-1 | TRBV6-5 | ASSHQTGNTEAF
TRBJ2-1 | TRBV28 | ASSILRYNEQF
TRBJ1-2 | TRBV9 | ASSYPGGNYGYT
TRBJ2-1 | TRBV27 | ASSPQVGLRNEQF
TRBJ2-7 | TRBV11-2 | ASSTGSLSYEQY
TRBJ1-1 | TRBV7-9 | ASSFEGVGTEAF
TRBJ2-1 | TRBV28 | ASCVLGTSGGLSYNEQF
TRBJ1-4 | TRBV20-1 | SARDEKLF
TRBJ1-2 | TRBV27 | ASSSLLGPQNYGYT
TRBJ2-3 | TRBV9 | ASSSQSGRRTDTQY
TRBJ1-5 | TRBV9 | ASSAGPNNQPQH
TRBJ2-5 | TRBV28 | ASSSDGLGEAQY